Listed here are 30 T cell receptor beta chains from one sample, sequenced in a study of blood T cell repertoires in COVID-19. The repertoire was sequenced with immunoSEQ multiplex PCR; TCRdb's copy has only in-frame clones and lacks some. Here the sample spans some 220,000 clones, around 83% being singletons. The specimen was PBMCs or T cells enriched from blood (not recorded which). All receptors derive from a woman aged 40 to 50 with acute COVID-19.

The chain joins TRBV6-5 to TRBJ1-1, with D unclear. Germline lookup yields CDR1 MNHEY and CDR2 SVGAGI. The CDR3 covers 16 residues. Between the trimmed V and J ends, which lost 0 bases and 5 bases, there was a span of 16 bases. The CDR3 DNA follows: TGTGCCAGCAGTTACTCGATTGAGGGCCTGGGGACTGAAGCTTTCTTT. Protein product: CASSYSIEGLGTEAFF.

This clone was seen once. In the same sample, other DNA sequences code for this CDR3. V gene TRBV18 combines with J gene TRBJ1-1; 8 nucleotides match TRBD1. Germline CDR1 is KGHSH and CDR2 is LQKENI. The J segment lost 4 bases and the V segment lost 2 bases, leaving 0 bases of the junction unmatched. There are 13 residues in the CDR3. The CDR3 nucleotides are TGTGCCAGCTCACCAACAGGGGGCACTGAAGCTTTCTTT. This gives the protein CASSPTGGTEAFF.

The DNA for the CDR3 is TGTGCCTGGAGTTCCCGGGGCAATCAGCCCCAGCATTTT. Protein: CAWSSRGNQPQHF. This sequence joins TRBV30 and TRBJ1-5, with D unresolved. The CDR3 has 13 residues. Deletions cut 2 bases from V and 2 bases from J, with 7 bases between. Germline values: CDR1 GTSNPN, CDR2 SVGIG (reference sequence).

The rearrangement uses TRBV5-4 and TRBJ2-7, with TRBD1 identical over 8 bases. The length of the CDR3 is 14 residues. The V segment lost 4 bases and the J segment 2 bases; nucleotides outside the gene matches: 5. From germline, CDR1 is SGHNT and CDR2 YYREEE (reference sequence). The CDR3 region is CASSPGRGPYEQYF. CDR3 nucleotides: TGTGCCAGCAGCCCGGGCAGGGGGCCCTACGAGCAGTACTTC.

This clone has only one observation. CDR3 DNA: TGTGCCAGCTACTCCGGGACTAGGCAGCAGTACTTC. It yields the protein CASYSGTRQQYF. The chain couples TRBV28 to TRBJ2-7, with 8 bases aligning to TRBD2. Germline trimming cut 8 bases from V and 8 bases from J; bases unmatched to any gene: 8. Germline CDR1 MDHEN, CDR2 SYDVKM. This CDR3 is built from 12 residues.

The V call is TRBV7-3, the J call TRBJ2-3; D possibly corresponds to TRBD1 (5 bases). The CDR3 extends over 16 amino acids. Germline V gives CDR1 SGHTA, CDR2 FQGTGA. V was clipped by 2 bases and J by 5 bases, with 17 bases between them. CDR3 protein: CASSLSTVLVGDTQYF. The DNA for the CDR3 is TGTGCCAGCAGCTTATCGACAGTCCTTGTTGGAGATACGCAGTATTTT.

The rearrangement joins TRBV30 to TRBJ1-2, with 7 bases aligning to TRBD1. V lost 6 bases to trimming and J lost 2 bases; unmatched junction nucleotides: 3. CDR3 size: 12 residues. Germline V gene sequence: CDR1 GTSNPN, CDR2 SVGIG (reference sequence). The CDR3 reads CACSTGNYGYTF. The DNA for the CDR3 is TGTGCCTGCTCGACAGGGAACTATGGCTACACCTTC.

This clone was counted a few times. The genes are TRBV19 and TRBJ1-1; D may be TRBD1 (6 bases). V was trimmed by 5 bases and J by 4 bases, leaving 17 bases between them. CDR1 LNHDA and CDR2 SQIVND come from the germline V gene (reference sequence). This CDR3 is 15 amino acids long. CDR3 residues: CASSVQGGGGTEAFF. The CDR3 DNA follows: TGTGCCAGTAGTGTACAGGGCGGAGGTGGCACTGAAGCTTTCTTT.

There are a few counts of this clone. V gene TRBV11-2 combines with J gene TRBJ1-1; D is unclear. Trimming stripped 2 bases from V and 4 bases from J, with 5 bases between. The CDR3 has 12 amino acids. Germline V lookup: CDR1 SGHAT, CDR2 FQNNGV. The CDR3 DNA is TGTGCCAGCAGCTTATATAGCACTGAAGCTTTCTTT. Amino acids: CASSLYSTEAFF.

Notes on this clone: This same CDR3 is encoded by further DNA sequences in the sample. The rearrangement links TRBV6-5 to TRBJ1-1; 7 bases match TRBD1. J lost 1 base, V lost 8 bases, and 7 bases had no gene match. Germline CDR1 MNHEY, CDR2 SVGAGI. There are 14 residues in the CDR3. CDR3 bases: TGTGCCAGCTCCTCGACAGGGACGAACACTGAAGCTTTCTTT. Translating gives CASSSTGTNTEAFF.

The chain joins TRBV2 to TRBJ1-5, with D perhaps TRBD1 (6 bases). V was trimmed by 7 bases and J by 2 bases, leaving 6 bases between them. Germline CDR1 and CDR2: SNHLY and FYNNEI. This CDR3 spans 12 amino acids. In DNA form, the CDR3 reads TGTGCCAGCAACAGGGGCAATCAGCCCCAGCATTTT. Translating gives CASNRGNQPQHF. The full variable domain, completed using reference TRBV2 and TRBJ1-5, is EPEVTQTPSHQVTQMGQEVILRCVPISNHLYFYWYRQILGQKVEFLVSFYNNEISEKSEIFDDQFSVERPDGSNFTLKIRSTKLEDSAMYFCASNRGNQPQHFGDGTRLSIL.

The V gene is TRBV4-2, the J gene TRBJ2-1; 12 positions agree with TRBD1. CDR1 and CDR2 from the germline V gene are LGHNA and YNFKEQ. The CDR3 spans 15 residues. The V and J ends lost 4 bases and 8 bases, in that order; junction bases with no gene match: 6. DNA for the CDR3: TGTGCCAGCAGCCCCGGGGGACAGGGGGCTTATGAGCAGTTCTTC. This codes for CASSPGGQGAYEQFF.

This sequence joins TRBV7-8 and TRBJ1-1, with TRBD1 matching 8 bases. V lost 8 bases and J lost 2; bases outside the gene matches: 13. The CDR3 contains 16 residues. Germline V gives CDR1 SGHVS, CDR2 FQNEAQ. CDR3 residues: CASFAGGAGFNTEAFF. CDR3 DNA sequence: TGTGCCAGCTTTGCAGGGGGCGCGGGGTTTAACACTGAAGCTTTCTTT.

The CDR3 DNA reads TGTGCCTGGAGTGTTGGGCCGGGGGGCTATGGCTACACCTTC. This codes for CAWSVGPGGYGYTF. The chain recombines TRBV30 with TRBJ1-2, with D possibly matching TRBD1 (5 bases). Trimming shortened V by 0 bases and J by 4 bases, and 12 bases separated the two germline ends. Germline CDR1 is GTSNPN and CDR2 is SVGIG (reference sequence). The CDR3 runs 14 residues.

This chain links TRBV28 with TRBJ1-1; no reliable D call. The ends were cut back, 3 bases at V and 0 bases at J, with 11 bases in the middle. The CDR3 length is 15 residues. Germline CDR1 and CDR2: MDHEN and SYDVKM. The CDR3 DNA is TGTGCCAGCAGTTTTTGGGGAGGACTGAACACTGAAGCTTTCTTT. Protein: CASSFWGGLNTEAFF.

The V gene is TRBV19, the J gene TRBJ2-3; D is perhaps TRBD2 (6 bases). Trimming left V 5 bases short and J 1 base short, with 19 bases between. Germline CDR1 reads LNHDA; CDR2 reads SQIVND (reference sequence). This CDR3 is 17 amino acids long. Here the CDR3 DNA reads TGTGCCAGTAGTCAAGATATGGTACTAGCACGCACAGATACGCAGTATTTT. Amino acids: CASSQDMVLARTDTQYF. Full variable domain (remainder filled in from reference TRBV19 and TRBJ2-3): DGGITQSPKYLFRKEGQNVTLSCEQNLNHDAMYWYRQDPGQGLRLIYYSQIVNDFQKGDIAEGYSVSREKKESFPLTVTSAQKNPTAFYLCASSQDMVLARTDTQYFGPGTRLTVL.

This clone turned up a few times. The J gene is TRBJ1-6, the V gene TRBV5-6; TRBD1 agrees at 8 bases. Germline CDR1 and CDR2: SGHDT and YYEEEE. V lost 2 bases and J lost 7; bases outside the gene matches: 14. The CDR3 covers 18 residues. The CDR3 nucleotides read TGTGCCAGCAGCTTCGAACAGGGGGGAAGGGGTTACAATTCACCCCTCCACTTT. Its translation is CASSFEQGGRGYNSPLHF.

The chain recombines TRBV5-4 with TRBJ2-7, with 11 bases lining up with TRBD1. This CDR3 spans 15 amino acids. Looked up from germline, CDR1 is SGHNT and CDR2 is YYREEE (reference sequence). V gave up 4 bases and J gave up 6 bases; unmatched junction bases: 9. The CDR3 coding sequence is TGTGCCAGCAGCATCTCAGGACAGGGGGCGCTCGAGCAGTACTTC. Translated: CASSISGQGALEQYF.

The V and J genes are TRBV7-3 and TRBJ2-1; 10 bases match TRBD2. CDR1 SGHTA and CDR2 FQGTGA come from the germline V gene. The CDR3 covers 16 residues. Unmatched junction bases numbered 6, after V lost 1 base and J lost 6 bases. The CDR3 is CASSLRASGSRNEQFF. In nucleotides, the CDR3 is TGTGCCAGCAGCTTAAGGGCTAGCGGGAGTCGCAATGAGCAGTTCTTC.

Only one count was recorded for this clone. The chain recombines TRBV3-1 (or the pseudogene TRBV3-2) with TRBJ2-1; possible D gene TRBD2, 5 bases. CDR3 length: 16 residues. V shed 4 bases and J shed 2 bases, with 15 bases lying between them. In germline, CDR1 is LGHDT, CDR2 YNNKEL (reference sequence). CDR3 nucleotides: TGTGCCAGCAGCCCGGACTTCCCCAGGACCTACAATGAGCAGTTCTTC. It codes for CASSPDFPRTYNEQFF.

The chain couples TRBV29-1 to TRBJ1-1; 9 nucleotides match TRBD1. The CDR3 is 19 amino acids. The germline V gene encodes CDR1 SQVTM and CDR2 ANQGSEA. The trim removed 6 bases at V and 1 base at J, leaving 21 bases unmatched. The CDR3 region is CSVDGRRLGQGTRNTEAFF. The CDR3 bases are TGCAGCGTCGATGGAAGGAGATTGGGACAGGGCACCAGGAACACTGAAGCTTTCTTT.

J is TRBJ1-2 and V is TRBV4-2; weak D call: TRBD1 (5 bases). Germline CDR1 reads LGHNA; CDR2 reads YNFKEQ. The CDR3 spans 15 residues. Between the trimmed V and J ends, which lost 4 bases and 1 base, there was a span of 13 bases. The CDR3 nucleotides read TGTGCCAGCAGCCGATTCAGGGAAAATAACTATGGCTACACCTTC. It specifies CASSRFRENNYGYTF.

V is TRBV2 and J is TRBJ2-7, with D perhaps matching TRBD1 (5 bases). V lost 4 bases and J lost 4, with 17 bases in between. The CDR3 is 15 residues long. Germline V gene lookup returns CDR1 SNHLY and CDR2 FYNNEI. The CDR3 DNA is TGTGCCAGCAGTGTTCCGTTACAGGAACCATACGAGCAGTACTTC. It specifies CASSVPLQEPYEQYF.

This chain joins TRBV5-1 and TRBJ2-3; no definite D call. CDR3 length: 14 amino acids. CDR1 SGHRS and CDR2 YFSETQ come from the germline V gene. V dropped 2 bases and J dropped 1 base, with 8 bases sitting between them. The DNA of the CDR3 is TGCGCCAGCAGCTTTGTCTCCCGCACAGATACGCAGTATTTT. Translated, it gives CASSFVSRTDTQYF.

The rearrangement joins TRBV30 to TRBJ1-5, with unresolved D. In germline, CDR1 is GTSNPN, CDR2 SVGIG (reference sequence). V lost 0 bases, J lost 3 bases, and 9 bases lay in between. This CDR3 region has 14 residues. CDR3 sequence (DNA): TGTGCCTGGAGTGTAACGGGGAACAATCAGCCCCAGCATTTT. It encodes CAWSVTGNNQPQHF.

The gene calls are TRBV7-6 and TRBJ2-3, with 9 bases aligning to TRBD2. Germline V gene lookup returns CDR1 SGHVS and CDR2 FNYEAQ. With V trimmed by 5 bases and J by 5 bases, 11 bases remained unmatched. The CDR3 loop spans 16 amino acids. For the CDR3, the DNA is TGTGCCAGCAGCCCTCATCGACTAGCGGAGGGAGATACGCAGTATTTT. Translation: CASSPHRLAEGDTQYF.

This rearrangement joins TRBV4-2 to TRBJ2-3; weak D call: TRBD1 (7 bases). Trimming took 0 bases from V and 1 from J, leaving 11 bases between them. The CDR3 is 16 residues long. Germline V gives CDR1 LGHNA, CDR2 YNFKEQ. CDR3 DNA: TGTGCCAGCAGCCAAGATCAGGGGGGAGGCACAGATACGCAGTATTTT. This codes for CASSQDQGGGTDTQYF.

The CDR3 DNA is TGCGCCAGCAGCCCCCGACAGGGGTTTGCCTACGAGCAGTACTTC. Translation gives CASSPRQGFAYEQYF. The rearrangement joins TRBV5-1 to TRBJ2-7, with TRBD1 identical over 8 bases. Germline-derived CDR1 and CDR2 are SGHRS and YFSETQ. With 4 bases clipped from V and 2 bases from J, the junction kept 8 bases outside the gene matches. This CDR3 is 15 amino acids long.

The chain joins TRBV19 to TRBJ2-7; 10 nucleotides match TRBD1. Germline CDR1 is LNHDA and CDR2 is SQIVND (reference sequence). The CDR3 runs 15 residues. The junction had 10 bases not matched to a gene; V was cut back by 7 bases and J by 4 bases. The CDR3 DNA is TGTGCCAGTAAAAAGGGACAGGGGAAACTATACGAGCAGTACTTC. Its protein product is CASKKGQGKLYEQYF.

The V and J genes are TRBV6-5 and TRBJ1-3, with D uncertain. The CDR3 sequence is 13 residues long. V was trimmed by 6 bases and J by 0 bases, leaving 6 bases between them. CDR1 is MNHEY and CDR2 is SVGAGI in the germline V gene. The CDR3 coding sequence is TGTGCCAGCAGCCCCTACTCTGGAAACACCATATATTTT. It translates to CASSPYSGNTIYF.